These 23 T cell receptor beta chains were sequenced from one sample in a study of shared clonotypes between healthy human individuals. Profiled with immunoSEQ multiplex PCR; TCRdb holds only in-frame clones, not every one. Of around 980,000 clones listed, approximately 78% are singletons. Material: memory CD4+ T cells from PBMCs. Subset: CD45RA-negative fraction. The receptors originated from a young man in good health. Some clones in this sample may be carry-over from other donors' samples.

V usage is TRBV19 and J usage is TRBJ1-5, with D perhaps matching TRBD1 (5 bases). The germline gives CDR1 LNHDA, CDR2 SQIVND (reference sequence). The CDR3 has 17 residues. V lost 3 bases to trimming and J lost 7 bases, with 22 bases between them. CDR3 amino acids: CASSMGVFSGAGQPQHF. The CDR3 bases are TGTGCCAGTAGTATGGGGGTTTTTAGTGGGGCGGGGCAGCCCCAGCATTTT.

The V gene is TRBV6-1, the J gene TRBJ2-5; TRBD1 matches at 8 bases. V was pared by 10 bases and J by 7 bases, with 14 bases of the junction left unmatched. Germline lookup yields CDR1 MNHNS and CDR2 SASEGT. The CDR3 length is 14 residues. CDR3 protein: CATLGSRGPRTQYF. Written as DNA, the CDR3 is TGTGCCACCCTGGGGTCCAGGGGGCCGAGGACCCAGTACTTC.

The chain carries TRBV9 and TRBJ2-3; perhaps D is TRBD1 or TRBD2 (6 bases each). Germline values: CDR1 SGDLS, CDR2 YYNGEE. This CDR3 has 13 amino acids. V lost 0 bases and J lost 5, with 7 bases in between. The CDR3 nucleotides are TGTGCCAGCAGCGTAGAGGGGGGAGATACGCAGTATTTT. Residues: CASSVEGGDTQYF.

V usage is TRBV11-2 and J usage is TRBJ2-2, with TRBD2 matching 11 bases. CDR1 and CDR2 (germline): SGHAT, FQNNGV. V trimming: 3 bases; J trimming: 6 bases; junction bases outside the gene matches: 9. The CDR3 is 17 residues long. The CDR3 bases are TGTGCCAGCAGCTTCACTAGCGGGAGTTATCCCCCCGGGGAGCTGTTTTTT. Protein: CASSFTSGSYPPGELFF.

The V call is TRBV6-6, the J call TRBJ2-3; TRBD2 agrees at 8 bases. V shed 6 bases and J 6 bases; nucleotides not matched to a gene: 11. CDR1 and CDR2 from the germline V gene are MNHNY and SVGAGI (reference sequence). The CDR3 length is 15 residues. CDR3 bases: TGTGCCAGCAGCCTCCCGCTAGCGGGTGGGGATACGCAGTATTTT. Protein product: CASSLPLAGGDTQYF.

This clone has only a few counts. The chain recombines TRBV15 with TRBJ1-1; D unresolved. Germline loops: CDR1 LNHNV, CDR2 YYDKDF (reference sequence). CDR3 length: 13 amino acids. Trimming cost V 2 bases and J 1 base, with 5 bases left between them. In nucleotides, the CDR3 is TGTGCCACCAGCAGAATGCAGAACACTGAAGCTTTCTTT. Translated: CATSRMQNTEAFF.

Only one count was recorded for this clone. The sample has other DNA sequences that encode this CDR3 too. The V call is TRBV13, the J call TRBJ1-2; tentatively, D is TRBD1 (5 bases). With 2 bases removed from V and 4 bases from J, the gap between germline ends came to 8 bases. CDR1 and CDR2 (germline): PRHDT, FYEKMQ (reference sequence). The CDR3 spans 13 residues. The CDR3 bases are TGTGCCAGCAGCTTACAGGGAGGCTATGGCTACACCTTC. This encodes CASSLQGGYGYTF.

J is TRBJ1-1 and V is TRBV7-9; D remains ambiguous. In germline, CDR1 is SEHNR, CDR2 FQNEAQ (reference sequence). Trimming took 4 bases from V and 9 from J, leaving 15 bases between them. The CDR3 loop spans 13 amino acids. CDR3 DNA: TGTGCCAGCAGCTCGTACTTAGGACGAAAAGCTTTCTTT. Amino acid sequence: CASSSYLGRKAFF.

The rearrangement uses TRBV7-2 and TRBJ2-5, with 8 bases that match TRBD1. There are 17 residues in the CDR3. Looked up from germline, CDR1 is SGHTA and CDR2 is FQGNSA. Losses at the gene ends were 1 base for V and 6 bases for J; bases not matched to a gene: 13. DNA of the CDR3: TGTGCCAGCAGCTTAGTCTATCGACAGGGGACTGGGCAGACCCAGTACTTC. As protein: CASSLVYRQGTGQTQYF.

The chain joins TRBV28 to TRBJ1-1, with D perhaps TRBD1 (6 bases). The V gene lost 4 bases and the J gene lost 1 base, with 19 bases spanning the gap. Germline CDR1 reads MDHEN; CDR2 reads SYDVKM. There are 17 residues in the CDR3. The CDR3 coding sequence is TGTGCCAGCAGTTGGGCGGCGGGGGGCCAGGGGAACACTGAAGCTTTCTTT. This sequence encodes CASSWAAGGQGNTEAFF.

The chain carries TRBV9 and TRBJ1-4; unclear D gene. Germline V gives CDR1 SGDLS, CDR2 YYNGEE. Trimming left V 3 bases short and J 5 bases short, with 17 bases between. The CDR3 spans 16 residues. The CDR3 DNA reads TGTGCCAGCAGCGCCGGGTCCGGCGGAGGAAATGAAAAACTGTTTTTT. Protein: CASSAGSGGGNEKLFF.

The CDR3 reads CASSPFRQGGLAGQYF. The DNA of the CDR3 is TGTGCCAGCAGCCCCTTTCGACAGGGAGGGTTAGCGGGCCAGTACTTC. This chain links TRBV7-8 with TRBJ2-5; D possibly uses TRBD1 or TRBD2 (7 bases each). V lost 5 bases and J lost 10, with 26 bases in between. The germline V gene encodes CDR1 SGHVS and CDR2 FQNEAQ. CDR3 length: 16 residues.

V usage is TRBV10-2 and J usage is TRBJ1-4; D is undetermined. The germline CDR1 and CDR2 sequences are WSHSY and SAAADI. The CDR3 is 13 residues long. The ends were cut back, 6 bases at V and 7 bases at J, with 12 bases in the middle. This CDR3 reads CASRREVAEKLFF. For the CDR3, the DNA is TGCGCCAGCAGGAGGGAGGTCGCTGAAAAACTGTTTTTT.

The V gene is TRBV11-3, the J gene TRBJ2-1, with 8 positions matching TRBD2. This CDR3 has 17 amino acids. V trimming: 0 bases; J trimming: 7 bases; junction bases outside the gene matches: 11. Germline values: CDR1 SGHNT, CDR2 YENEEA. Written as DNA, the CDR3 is TGTGCCAGCAGCTTAGATCACCCGGGAGGGTTAGAAAATGAGCAGTTCTTC. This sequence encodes CASSLDHPGGLENEQFF.

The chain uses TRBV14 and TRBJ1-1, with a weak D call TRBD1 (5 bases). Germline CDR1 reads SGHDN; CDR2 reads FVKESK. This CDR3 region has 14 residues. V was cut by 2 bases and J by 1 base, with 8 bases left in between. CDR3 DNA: TGTGCCAGCAGCCAACGGGGCCGGAACACTGAAGCTTTCTTT. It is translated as CASSQRGRNTEAFF. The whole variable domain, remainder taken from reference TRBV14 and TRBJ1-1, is EAGVTQFPSHSVIEKGQTVTLRCDPISGHDNLYWYRRVMGKEIKFLLHFVKESKQDESGMPNNRFLAERTGGTYSTLKVQPAELEDSGVYFCASSQRGRNTEAFFGQGTRLTVV.

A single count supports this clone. The chain's CDR3 is CASSWATTGVTEAFF. The CDR3, as DNA: TGTGCCAGCAGCTGGGCTACGACAGGGGTTACTGAAGCTTTCTTT. The chain couples TRBV5-5 to TRBJ1-1; 8 positions agree with TRBD1. This CDR3 contains 15 residues. Germline lookup yields CDR1 SGHKS and CDR2 YYEKEE (reference sequence). With V trimmed by 3 bases and J by 5 bases, 9 bases remained unmatched.

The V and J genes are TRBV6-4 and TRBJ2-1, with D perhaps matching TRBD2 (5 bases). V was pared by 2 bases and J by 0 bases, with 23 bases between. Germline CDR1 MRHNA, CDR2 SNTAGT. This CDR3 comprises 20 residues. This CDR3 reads CASSDTVWAPPRGSYNEQFF. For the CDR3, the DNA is TGTGCCAGCAGTGACACGGTCTGGGCCCCACCCCGGGGCTCCTACAATGAGCAGTTCTTC.

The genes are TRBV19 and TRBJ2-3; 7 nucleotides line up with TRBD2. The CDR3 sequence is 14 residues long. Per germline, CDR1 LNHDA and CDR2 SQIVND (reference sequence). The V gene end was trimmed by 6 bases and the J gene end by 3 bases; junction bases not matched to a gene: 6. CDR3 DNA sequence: TGTGCCAGTAGCTCCGGGACTACTACAGATACGCAGTATTTT. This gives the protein CASSSGTTTDTQYF.

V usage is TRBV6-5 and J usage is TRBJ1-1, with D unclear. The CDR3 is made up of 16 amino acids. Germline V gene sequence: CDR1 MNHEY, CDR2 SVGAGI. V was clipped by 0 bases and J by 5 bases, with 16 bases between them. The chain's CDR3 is CASSYSSGNLGTEAFF. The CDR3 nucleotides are TGTGCCAGCAGTTACTCTAGCGGGAACCTAGGGACTGAAGCTTTCTTT.

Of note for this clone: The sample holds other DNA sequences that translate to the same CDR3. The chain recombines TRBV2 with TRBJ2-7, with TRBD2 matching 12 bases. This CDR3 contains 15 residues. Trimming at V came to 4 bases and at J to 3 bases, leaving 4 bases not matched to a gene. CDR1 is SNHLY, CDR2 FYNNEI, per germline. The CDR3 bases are TGTGCCAGCAGTGTTGGACTAGCGGGGATCTACGAGCAGTACTTC. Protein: CASSVGLAGIYEQYF. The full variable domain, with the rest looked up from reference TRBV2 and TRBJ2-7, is EPEVTQTPSHQVTQMGQEVILRCVPISNHLYFYWYRQILGQKVEFLVSFYNNEISEKSEIFDDQFSVERPDGSNFTLKIRSTKLEDSAMYFCASSVGLAGIYEQYFGPGTRLTVT.

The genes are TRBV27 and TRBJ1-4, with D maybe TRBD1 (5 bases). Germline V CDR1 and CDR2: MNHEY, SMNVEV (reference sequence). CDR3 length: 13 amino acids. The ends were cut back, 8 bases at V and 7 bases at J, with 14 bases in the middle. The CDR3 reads CASRRDGTEKLFF. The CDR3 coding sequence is TGTGCCAGCCGCAGGGACGGAACTGAAAAACTGTTTTTT.

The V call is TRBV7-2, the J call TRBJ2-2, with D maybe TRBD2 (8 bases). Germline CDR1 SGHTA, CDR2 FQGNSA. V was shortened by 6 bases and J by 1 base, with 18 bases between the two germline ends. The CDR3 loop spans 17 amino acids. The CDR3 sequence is CASSPRGLAGNTGELFF. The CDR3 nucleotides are TGTGCCAGCAGTCCAAGGGGGCTAGCGGGGAACACCGGGGAGCTGTTTTTT.

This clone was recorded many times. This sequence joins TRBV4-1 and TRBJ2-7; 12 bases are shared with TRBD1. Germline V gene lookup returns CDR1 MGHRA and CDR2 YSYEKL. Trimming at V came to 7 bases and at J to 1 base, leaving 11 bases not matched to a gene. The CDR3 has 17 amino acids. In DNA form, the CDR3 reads TGCGCCAGCAACTCCGGTTGGGGACAGGGGGCGTCCTACGAGCAGTACTTC. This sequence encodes CASNSGWGQGASYEQYF.